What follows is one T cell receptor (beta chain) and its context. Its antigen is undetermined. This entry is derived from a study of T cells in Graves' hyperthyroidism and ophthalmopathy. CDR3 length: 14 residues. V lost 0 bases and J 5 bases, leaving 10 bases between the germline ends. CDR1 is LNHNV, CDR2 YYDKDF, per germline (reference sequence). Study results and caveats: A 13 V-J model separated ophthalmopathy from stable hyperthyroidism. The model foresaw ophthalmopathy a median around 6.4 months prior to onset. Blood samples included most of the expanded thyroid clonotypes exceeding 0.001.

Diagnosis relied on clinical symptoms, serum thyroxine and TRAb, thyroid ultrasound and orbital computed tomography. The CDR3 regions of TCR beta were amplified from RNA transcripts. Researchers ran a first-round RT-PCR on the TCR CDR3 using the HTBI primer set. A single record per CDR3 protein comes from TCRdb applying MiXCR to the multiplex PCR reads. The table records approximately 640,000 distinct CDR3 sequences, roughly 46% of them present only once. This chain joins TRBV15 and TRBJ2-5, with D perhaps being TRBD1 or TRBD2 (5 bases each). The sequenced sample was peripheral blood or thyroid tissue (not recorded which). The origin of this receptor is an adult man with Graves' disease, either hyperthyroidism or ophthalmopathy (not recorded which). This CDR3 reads CATSRDPGRETQYF. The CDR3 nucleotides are TGTGCCACCAGCAGAGATCCGGGACGGGAGACCCAGTACTTC.